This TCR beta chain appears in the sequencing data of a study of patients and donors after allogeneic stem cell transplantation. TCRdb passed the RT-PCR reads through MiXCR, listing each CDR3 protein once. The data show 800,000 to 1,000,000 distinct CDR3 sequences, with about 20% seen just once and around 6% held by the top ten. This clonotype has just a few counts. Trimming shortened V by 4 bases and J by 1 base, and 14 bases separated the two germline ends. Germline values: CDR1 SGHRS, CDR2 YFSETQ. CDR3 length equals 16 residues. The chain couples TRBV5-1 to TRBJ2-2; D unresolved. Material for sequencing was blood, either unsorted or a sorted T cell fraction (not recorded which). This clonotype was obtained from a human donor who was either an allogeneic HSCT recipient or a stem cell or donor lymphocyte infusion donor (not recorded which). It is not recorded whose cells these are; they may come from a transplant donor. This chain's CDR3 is CASSPLSTLNTGELFF. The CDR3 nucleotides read TGCGCCAGCAGCCCCCTTAGTACACTGAACACCGGGGAGCTGTTTTTT. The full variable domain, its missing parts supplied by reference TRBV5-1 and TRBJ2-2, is KAGVTQTPRYLIKTRGQQVTLSCSPISGHRSVSWYQQTPGQGLQFLFEYFSETQRNKGNFPGRFSGRQFSNSRSEMNVSTLELGDSALYLCASSPLSTLNTGELFFGEGSRLTVL.